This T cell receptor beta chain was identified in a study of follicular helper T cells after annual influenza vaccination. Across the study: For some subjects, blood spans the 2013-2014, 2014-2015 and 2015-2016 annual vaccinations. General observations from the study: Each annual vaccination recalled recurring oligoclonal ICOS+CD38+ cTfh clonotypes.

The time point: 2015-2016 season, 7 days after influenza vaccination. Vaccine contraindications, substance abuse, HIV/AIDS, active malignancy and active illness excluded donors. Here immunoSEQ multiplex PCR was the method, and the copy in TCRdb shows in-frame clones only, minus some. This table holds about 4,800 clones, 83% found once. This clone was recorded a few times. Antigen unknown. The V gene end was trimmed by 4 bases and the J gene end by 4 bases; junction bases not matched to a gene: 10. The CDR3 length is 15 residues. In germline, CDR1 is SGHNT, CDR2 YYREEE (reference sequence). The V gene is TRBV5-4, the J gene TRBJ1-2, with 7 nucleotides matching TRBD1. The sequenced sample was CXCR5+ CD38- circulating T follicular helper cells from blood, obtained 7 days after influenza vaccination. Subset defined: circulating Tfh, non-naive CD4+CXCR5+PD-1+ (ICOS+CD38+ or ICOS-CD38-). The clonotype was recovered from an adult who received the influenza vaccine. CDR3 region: CASSGRMTGRYGYTF. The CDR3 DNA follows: TGTGCCAGCAGCGGGCGGATGACAGGGCGCTATGGCTACACCTTC.